The clone carrying this T cell receptor (beta chain) was detected only once. This sample is drawn from a study of blood T cell repertoires in COVID-19. Whole-study context: From T cells, B-cell-depleted T cells, or PBMCs came the material, which was cDNA or gDNA.

Looked up from germline, CDR1 is MNHEY and CDR2 is SVGAGI. Losses at the gene ends were 2 bases for V and 6 bases for J; bases not matched to a gene: 7. The CDR3 totals 15 residues. As originally analysed: Reference gene primer amplification gave nucleated cell count estimates. Profiled with immunoSEQ multiplex PCR; TCRdb holds only in-frame clones, not every one. D and trimming were read from the DNA, whereas the V and J calls and clone size are those reported in that table. The sample shows 200,000 to 300,000 clones, more than 70% of them seen only once. Participants had their cohort set by participant-reported clinical history.

The TCR sequence derives from a woman aged 40 to 49 with acute COVID-19. This rearrangement joins TRBV6-5 to TRBJ2-7; 10 bases align to TRBD1. Sequenced sample: PBMCs or T cells enriched from blood (not recorded which). The DNA of the CDR3 is TGTGCCAGCAGTTACAGTGACAGGGGGCTTCGCGAGCAGTACTTC. This translates into CASSYSDRGLREQYF.